Listed here are 11 T cell receptor beta chains from one sample, sequenced in a study of blood T cell repertoires in COVID-19. Sequencing used immunoSEQ multiplex PCR; TCRdb keeps in-frame clones, though not all of them. This sample has 80,000 or so clones, with approximately 82% found just once. What was sequenced was peripheral blood. These receptors were collected from a human donor in a cohort sampled during active COVID-19.

The J gene is TRBJ1-2, the V gene TRBV19; weak D call: TRBD1 (6 bases). The CDR3 spans 13 residues. V was clipped by 7 bases and J by 5 bases, with 14 bases between them. Germline V gene sequence: CDR1 LNHDA, CDR2 SQIVND (reference sequence). In DNA, the CDR3 is TGTGCCAGTACCCCGAGGGGGAGTTATGGCTACACCTTC. Amino acid sequence: CASTPRGSYGYTF.

This clone turned up a few times. V usage is TRBV18 and J usage is TRBJ1-6; 9 nucleotides line up with TRBD1. Losses at the gene ends were 6 bases for V and 9 bases for J; bases not matched to a gene: 15. Germline V gene data show CDR1 as KGHSH and CDR2 as LQKENI. The CDR3 totals 17 residues. In DNA form, the CDR3 reads TGTGCCAGCTCCCAAAGGACCGGACAGGGGAACGCTTCACCCCTCCACTTT. The encoded protein is CASSQRTGQGNASPLHF.

The chain carries TRBV18 and TRBJ2-1, with D tentatively TRBD1 (5 bases). CDR1 is KGHSH, CDR2 LQKENI, per germline. Trimming cost V 3 bases and J 4 bases, with 16 bases left between them. The CDR3 loop spans 16 amino acids. CDR3 loop: CASSPLSPAGYNEQFF. CDR3 coding DNA: TGTGCCAGCTCACCGCTAAGCCCCGCAGGGTACAATGAGCAGTTCTTC.

This clone is large. The chain recombines TRBV28 with TRBJ1-6; D might be TRBD1 (5 bases). Germline CDR1 MDHEN, CDR2 SYDVKM. V was shortened by 11 bases and J by 6 bases, with 11 bases between the two germline ends. The length of the CDR3 is 12 residues. CDR3 protein: CAEAGFNSPLHF. The CDR3, as DNA: TGTGCCGAGGCAGGGTTTAATTCACCCCTCCACTTT.

J is TRBJ1-2 and V is TRBV6-4, with 9 bases aligning to TRBD1. The CDR3 has 15 amino acids. V dropped 0 bases and J dropped 7; count of bases not matched to a gene: 6. The germline V gene has CDR1 MRHNA and CDR2 SNTAGT. The DNA for the CDR3 is TGTGCCAGCAGTGACTCCGGGACAGGGATCGGTGGCTACACCTTC. Amino acid sequence: CASSDSGTGIGGYTF.

This sequence joins TRBV9 and TRBJ2-5; the match to TRBD2 covers 7 bases. CDR3 length equals 12 residues. CDR1 is SGDLS and CDR2 is YYNGEE in the germline V gene. The J segment lost 7 bases and the V segment lost 2 bases, leaving 2 bases of the junction unmatched. In nucleotides, the CDR3 is TGTGCCAGCAGCGTGGGGGAGGGGACCCAGTACTTC. Its protein is CASSVGEGTQYF.

Of note for this clone: Other DNA sequences in this sample translate to the same CDR3. V and J are TRBV5-1 and TRBJ2-5; the D gene is possibly TRBD1 (5 bases). The CDR3 extends over 14 amino acids. V lost 0 bases and J lost 4, with 10 bases in between. CDR1 is SGHRS and CDR2 is YFSETQ in the germline V gene. CDR3 region: CASSLGQGRETQYF. CDR3 sequence (DNA): TGCGCCAGCAGCTTGGGGCAGGGCAGAGAGACCCAGTACTTC.

The chain couples TRBV7-2 to TRBJ1-5; 7 nucleotides match TRBD1. Germline V gene data show CDR1 as SGHTA and CDR2 as FQGNSA. With V trimmed by 1 base and J by 5 bases, 2 bases remained unmatched. The CDR3 totals 14 residues. CDR3 protein: CASSLEGADQPQHF. The CDR3 DNA reads as TGTGCCAGCAGCTTAGAGGGGGCGGATCAGCCCCAGCATTTT.

The chain has TRBV6-6 and TRBJ1-2; TRBD1 matches at 10 bases. Germline-derived CDR1 and CDR2 are MNHNY and SVGAGI (reference sequence). J lost 8 bases, V lost 4 bases, and 7 bases had no gene match. CDR3 length equals 14 residues. CDR3 in amino acids: CASSSSRDRGGYTF. Written as DNA, the CDR3 is TGTGCCAGCAGTTCGTCCCGGGACAGGGGCGGCTACACCTTC.

The chain joins TRBV9 to TRBJ2-6, with a tentative D call TRBD1 (5 bases). The CDR3 consists of 19 residues. V was clipped by 0 bases and J by 1 base, with 17 bases between them. From germline, CDR1 is SGDLS and CDR2 YYNGEE. This chain's CDR3 is CASSVVHTGITSGANVLTF. The CDR3 DNA reads TGTGCCAGCAGCGTAGTTCACACAGGTATAACTTCTGGGGCCAACGTCCTGACTTTC. Supplemented by reference TRBV9 and TRBJ2-6, the full variable domain reads DSGVTQTPKHLITATGQRVTLRCSPRSGDLSVYWYQQSLDQGLQFLIQYYNGEERAKGNILERFSAQQFPDLHSELNLSSLELGDSALYFCASSVVHTGITSGANVLTFGAGSRLTVL.

Only one count was recorded for this clone. Written as DNA, the CDR3 is TGTGCCAGCAGGGGACAGGCAGGCACTGAAGCTTTCTTT. Its translation: CASRGQAGTEAFF. The rearrangement uses TRBV28 and TRBJ1-1; 8 bases fit TRBD1. Germline CDR1 MDHEN, CDR2 SYDVKM. V lost 6 bases and J lost 4; bases outside the gene matches: 4. This CDR3 region has 13 residues. The variable domain in full, completed from reference TRBV28 and TRBJ1-1, reads DVKVTQSSRYLVKRTGEKVFLECVQDMDHENMFWYRQDPGLGLRLIYFSYDVKMKEKGDIPEGYSVSREKKERFSLILESASTNQTSMYLCASRGQAGTEAFFGQGTRLTVV.